The present T cell receptor beta chain was sequenced within a study of T cells after yellow fever vaccination. Study observations and caveats: Clones from primary vaccination mostly reappeared after the booster (around 96% CD4, 88% CD8).

V lost 7 bases and J lost 6, with 12 bases in between. This CDR3 spans 12 amino acids. The germline V gene encodes CDR1 SQVTM and CDR2 ANQGSEA. 5'RACE template switching added a universal primer site and UMIs to TCR cDNA. MiXCR, run by TCRdb on the 5' RACE reads, gives a single entry per CDR3 protein. The table lists about 75,000 distinct CDR3 sequences, roughly 7% of them singletons, with over 25% in the top ten. This clonotype was counted only a few times. Its specificity is not known. The sequencing here drew on CD8+ T cells sorted from PBMCs, taken more than 8 days after the first yellow fever vaccination. The chain couples TRBV29-1 to TRBJ2-2, with a possible D match to TRBD1 (5 bases). This clonotype was obtained from a young man who received the YFV17D yellow fever vaccine. CDR3 sequence: CSADSGPGELFF. In nucleotides, the CDR3 is TGCAGCGCCGACTCAGGGCCCGGGGAGCTGTTTTTT.